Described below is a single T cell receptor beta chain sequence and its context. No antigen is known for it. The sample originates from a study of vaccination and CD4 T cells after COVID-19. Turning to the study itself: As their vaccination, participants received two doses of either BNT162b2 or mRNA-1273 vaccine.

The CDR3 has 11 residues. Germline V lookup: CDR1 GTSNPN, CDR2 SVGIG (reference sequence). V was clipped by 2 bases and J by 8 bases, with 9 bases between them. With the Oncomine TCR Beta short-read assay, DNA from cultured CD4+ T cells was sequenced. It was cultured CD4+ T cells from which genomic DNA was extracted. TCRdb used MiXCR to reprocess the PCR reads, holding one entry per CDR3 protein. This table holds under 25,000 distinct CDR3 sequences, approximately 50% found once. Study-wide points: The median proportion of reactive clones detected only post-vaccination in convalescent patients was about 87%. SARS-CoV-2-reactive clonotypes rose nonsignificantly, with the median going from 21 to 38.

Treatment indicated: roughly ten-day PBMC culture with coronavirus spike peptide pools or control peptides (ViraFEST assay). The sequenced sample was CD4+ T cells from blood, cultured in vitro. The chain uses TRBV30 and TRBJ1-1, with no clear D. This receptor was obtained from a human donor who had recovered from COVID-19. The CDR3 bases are TGTGCCTGGAGTTTAACCCTCGAAGCTTTCTTT. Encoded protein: CAWSLTLEAFF.